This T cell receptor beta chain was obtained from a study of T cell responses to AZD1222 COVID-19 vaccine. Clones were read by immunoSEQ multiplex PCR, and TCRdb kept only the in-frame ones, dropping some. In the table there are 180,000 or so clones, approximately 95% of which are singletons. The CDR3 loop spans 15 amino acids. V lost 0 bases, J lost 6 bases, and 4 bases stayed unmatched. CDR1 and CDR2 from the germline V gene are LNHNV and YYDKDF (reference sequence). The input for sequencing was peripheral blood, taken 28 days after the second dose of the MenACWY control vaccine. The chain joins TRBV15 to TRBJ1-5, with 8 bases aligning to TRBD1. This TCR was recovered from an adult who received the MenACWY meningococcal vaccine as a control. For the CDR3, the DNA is TGTGCCACCAGCAGAGATAGAACAGGGGGTCAGCCCCAGCATTTT. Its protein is CATSRDRTGGQPQHF.